Each of the 25 T cell receptor beta chains below was sequenced from the same sample in a study of shared clonotypes between healthy human individuals (TCRdb year 2020). Libraries came from the immunoSEQ multiplex PCR assay. Not all clones reach the TCRdb copy of this immuneACCESS table, which keeps in-frame sequences only. Checked studies attribute under half of the gap to unresolved V genes and leave the rest unexplained. In this sample the table shows around 2,000,000 clones, over 85% of which occur a single time. Roughly 1% of the sample belongs to the ten largest clones. CD8 naive samples were obtained by positive selection for CCR7 among CD45RO-negative cells, yielding a CD45RA+CCR7+ population from which TemRA cells were excluded. Sequenced input: naive CD8+ T cells sorted from blood. According to the study, the label for this sample's cell subset or site signals: CD45RA+CCR7+. These receptors all come from a man between 18 and 29 years old in good health.

Comment on this clone: The same CDR3 is also encoded by other DNA sequences in this sample. The rearrangement uses TRBV5-1 and TRBJ1-2; D not certain. Germline V gives CDR1 SGHRS, CDR2 YFSETQ. Trimming took off 4 bases at V and 3 bases at J, with 13 bases between the two ends. CDR3 length: 14 residues. This chain's CDR3 is CASSLDRVDYGYTF. CDR3 DNA sequence: TGCGCCAGCAGCCTGGATCGGGTCGACTATGGCTACACCTTC.

V usage is TRBV30 and J usage is TRBJ2-7, with a possible D match to TRBD1 (5 bases). The CDR3 consists of 10 residues. V dropped 2 bases and J dropped 7 bases, with 6 bases sitting between them. Per the germline V gene, CDR1 is GTSNPN and CDR2 is SVGIG (reference sequence). The CDR3 nucleotides are TGTGCCTGGAGTCACAGGGAGCAGTACTTC. This encodes CAWSHREQYF. Variable domain in full (rest from reference TRBV30 and TRBJ2-7): SQTIHQWPATLVQPVGSPLSLECTVEGTSNPNLYWYRQAAGRGLQLLFYSVGIGQISSEVPQNLSASRPQDRQFILSSKKLLLSDSGFYLCAWSHREQYFGPGTRLTVT.

This sequence joins TRBV29-1 and TRBJ2-5; TRBD1 matches 7 bases. The CDR3 runs 12 residues. J was trimmed by 5 bases and V by 6 bases; bases with no gene match: 6. Per the germline V gene, CDR1 is SQVTM and CDR2 is ANQGSEA. The CDR3 region has the DNA TGCAGCGTGATGACAGGGCAGGAGACCCAGTACTTC. It yields the protein CSVMTGQETQYF.

The chain recombines TRBV5-6 with TRBJ2-3; weak D call: TRBD1 (5 bases). The germline CDR1 and CDR2 sequences are SGHDT and YYEEEE. The V end lost 1 base, the J end lost 5 bases, and 14 bases lay between the germline ends. CDR3 length equals 15 residues. In DNA, the CDR3 is TGTGCCAGCAGCTTGAGGGGTGGAAGGGTAGATACGCAGTATTTT. This sequence encodes CASSLRGGRVDTQYF.

In this sample, this clone turned up once. This chain joins TRBV11-2 and TRBJ2-7, with no clear D. The CDR3 extends over 13 amino acids. With 7 bases removed from V and 0 bases from J, the gap between germline ends came to 10 bases. Germline V gives CDR1 SGHAT, CDR2 FQNNGV. CDR3 sequence: CASTPRSSYEQYF. The CDR3 DNA follows: TGTGCCAGCACCCCCCGGAGCTCCTACGAGCAGTACTTC.

This clone appeared a single time. The J gene is TRBJ2-1, the V gene TRBV19; 8 bases are shared with TRBD1. Germline V gives CDR1 LNHDA, CDR2 SQIVND (reference sequence). The CDR3 runs 15 residues. After removal of 1 base from V and 7 bases from J, the junction contained 6 bases not matched to a gene. CDR3: CASSIVQGAMNEQFF. DNA for the CDR3: TGTGCCAGTAGTATAGTCCAGGGGGCTATGAATGAGCAGTTCTTC.

This rearrangement joins TRBV14 to TRBJ2-5; D perhaps matches TRBD2 (6 bases). The length of the CDR3 is 15 residues. From germline, CDR1 is SGHDN and CDR2 FVKESK. V lost 4 bases, J lost 2 bases, and 14 bases lay in between. This CDR3 is CASSRSRGPQETQYF. The CDR3 region has the DNA TGTGCCAGCAGCCGATCGCGGGGACCTCAAGAGACCCAGTACTTC.

This chain links TRBV6-1 with TRBJ2-7; 9 bases are shared with TRBD1. The CDR3 sequence is 13 residues long. V dropped 10 bases and J dropped 0; count of bases not matched to a gene: 4. Germline lookup yields CDR1 MNHNS and CDR2 SASEGT. In nucleotides, the CDR3 is TGTGCCACCGGACAGGGGCTCTCCTACGAGCAGTACTTC. Translated: CATGQGLSYEQYF.

Concerning this clone: A junction boundary mismatches the germline segment, possibly from a read error. This chain uses TRBV7-7 with TRBJ2-1; 16 bases match TRBD2. The CDR3 has 18 amino acids. The V gene's germline CDR1 is SSHAT and CDR2 FNYEAQ (reference sequence). CDR3 sequence reads: CASSLGLAGGSVHNEQFF. CDR3 in DNA: TGTGCTAGCAGCTTGGGACTAGCGGGAGGGTCTGTGCACAATGAGCAGTTCTTC.

The chain employs TRBV28 and TRBJ1-1, with TRBD1 as a possible D gene (5 bases). This CDR3 contains 19 residues. Germline CDR1 and CDR2: MDHEN and SYDVKM. V was cut by 5 bases and J by 4 bases, with 29 bases left in between. Here the CDR3 reads CASSVSMGTGPYEGTEAFF. The CDR3 DNA reads TGTGCCAGCAGTGTATCAATGGGGACGGGACCTTATGAGGGCACTGAAGCTTTCTTT.

This clone was observed a single time. This chain links TRBV7-9 with TRBJ2-1; either TRBD1 or TRBD2 may fit D (6 bases each). The length of the CDR3 is 15 residues. With 7 bases removed from V and 3 bases from J, the gap between germline ends came to 16 bases. Germline CDR1 is SEHNR and CDR2 is FQNEAQ (reference sequence). The CDR3 DNA follows: TGTGCCAGCACCCAGGCGGGACACCACTACAATGAGCAGTTCTTC. It translates to CASTQAGHHYNEQFF.

The chain is built from TRBV25-1 and TRBJ2-7; 10 nucleotides agree with TRBD2. Germline assignment: CDR1 MGHDK and CDR2 SYGVNS. CDR3 length: 14 residues. V lost 3 bases, J lost 2 bases, and 1 base stayed unmatched. CDR3 loop: CASSDSGGTYEQYF. Here the CDR3 DNA reads TGTGCCAGCAGTGATAGCGGGGGGACCTACGAGCAGTACTTC.

As DNA, the CDR3 is TGTGCCAGCAGTTCTAGCGGGGGGGCCTTCCAGACCCAGTACTTC. Translating gives CASSSSGGAFQTQYF. The chain couples TRBV6-5 to TRBJ2-5, with TRBD2 matching 12 bases. The CDR3 consists of 15 residues. Germline V gene lookup returns CDR1 MNHEY and CDR2 SVGAGI. The ends lost 4 bases at V and 6 bases at J; junction bases unmatched: 6.

The chain employs TRBV6-6 and TRBJ2-7; no reliable D call. Germline loops: CDR1 MNHNY, CDR2 SVGAGI (reference sequence). V shed 5 bases and J shed 3 bases, with 8 bases lying between them. This CDR3 contains 12 residues. CDR3 protein: CASSPAIYEQYF. DNA for the CDR3: TGTGCCAGCAGTCCGGCTATCTACGAGCAGTACTTC.

V is TRBV7-9 and J is TRBJ1-1; the D gene is possibly TRBD1 (5 bases). The germline V and J ends were trimmed by 1 base and 6 bases, with 9 bases remaining between them. Germline values: CDR1 SEHNR, CDR2 FQNEAQ (reference sequence). The CDR3 runs to 13 residues. The CDR3 DNA follows: TGTGCCAGCAGCTTAGGCAGGGTATCTGAAGCTTTCTTT. It encodes CASSLGRVSEAFF. The variable domain in full, completed from reference TRBV7-9 and TRBJ1-1, reads DTGVSQNPRHKITKRGQNVTFRCDPISEHNRLYWYRQTLGQGPEFLTYFQNEAQLEKSRLLSDRFSAERPKGSFSTLEIQRTEQGDSAMYLCASSLGRVSEAFFGQGTRLTVV.

The genes are TRBV4-1 and TRBJ2-2, with 9 bases identical to TRBD1. V was pared by 4 bases and J by 6 bases, with 9 bases of the junction left unmatched. This CDR3 contains 16 residues. Germline V gene sequence: CDR1 MGHRA, CDR2 YSYEKL. The CDR3 DNA is TGCGCCAGCAGCCCTGAGGACAGGGGAGGTTCCGGGGAGCTGTTTTTT. Protein: CASSPEDRGGSGELFF.

The V gene is TRBV7-9, the J gene TRBJ2-1; D unresolved. CDR3 size: 14 residues. The V and J ends lost 1 base and 2 bases respectively, with 6 bases between them. CDR1 is SEHNR, CDR2 FQNEAQ, per germline (reference sequence). CDR3: CASSLGGPYNEQFF. Here the CDR3 DNA reads TGTGCCAGCAGCTTAGGGGGTCCCTACAATGAGCAGTTCTTC. Full variable domain (rest looked up from reference TRBV7-9 and TRBJ2-1): DTGVSQNPRHKITKRGQNVTFRCDPISEHNRLYWYRQTLGQGPEFLTYFQNEAQLEKSRLLSDRFSAERPKGSFSTLEIQRTEQGDSAMYLCASSLGGPYNEQFFGPGTRLTVL.

The gene calls are TRBV9 and TRBJ2-6, with D possibly matching TRBD2 (5 bases). Germline V CDR1 and CDR2: SGDLS, YYNGEE. The CDR3 is 15 amino acids. V was cut by 4 bases and J by 4 bases, with 12 bases left in between. The CDR3 nucleotides read TGTGCCAGCAGCTTCGGGGAACAGGGGGCCAACGTCCTGACTTTC. Protein product: CASSFGEQGANVLTF.

The genes are TRBV5-1 and TRBJ2-2; TRBD1 might be the D (6 bases). Deletions cut 4 bases from V and 4 bases from J, with 11 bases between. CDR1 is SGHRS, CDR2 YFSETQ, per germline. CDR3 length equals 14 residues. The CDR3 coding sequence is TGCGCCAGCAGCGTCGGGACACTCACCGGGGAGCTGTTTTTT. It translates to CASSVGTLTGELFF.

V gene TRBV2 combines with J gene TRBJ1-1; 8 nucleotides line up with TRBD1. V trimming: 5 bases; J trimming: 4 bases; junction bases outside the gene matches: 3. Per germline, CDR1 SNHLY and CDR2 FYNNEI. The CDR3 has 13 amino acids. CDR3 nucleotide sequence: TGTGCCAGCAGTTTCGGGACAGGCACTGAAGCTTTCTTT. Translating gives CASSFGTGTEAFF.

The rearrangement joins TRBV4-3 to TRBJ2-2; 14 positions agree with TRBD2. The V segment lost 0 bases and the J segment 8 bases; nucleotides outside the gene matches: 5. The germline V gene encodes CDR1 LGHNA and CDR2 YSLEER. The CDR3 consists of 17 residues. CDR3 bases: TGCGCCAGCAGCCAAGATTTGGGACTAGCGGGAGTGGGGGAGCTGTTTTTT. Translating gives CASSQDLGLAGVGELFF.

The chain carries TRBV29-1 and TRBJ2-2, with no clear D. The CDR3 has 14 residues. Trimming shortened V by 2 bases and J by 4 bases, and 11 bases separated the two germline ends. Germline loops: CDR1 SQVTM, CDR2 ANQGSEA. The CDR3 protein is CSVELPTSTGELFF. CDR3 DNA sequence: TGCAGCGTTGAACTACCTACCTCCACCGGGGAGCTGTTTTTT.

The sample holds one count of this clone. This chain uses TRBV6-1 with TRBJ1-5; D unclear. This CDR3 has 15 residues. Germline CDR1 is MNHNS and CDR2 is SASEGT. Trimming shortened V by 3 bases and J by 5 bases, and 14 bases separated the two germline ends. The chain's CDR3 is CASSDLAGLHQPQHF. In DNA form, the CDR3 reads TGTGCCAGCAGTGACCTCGCCGGGTTGCATCAGCCCCAGCATTTT.

This clone was detected only once. The genes are TRBV10-1 and TRBJ2-5; D is uncertain. Germline CDR1 is WNHNN and CDR2 is SYGVQD (reference sequence). This CDR3 spans 14 amino acids. The ends were cut back, 0 bases at V and 4 bases at J, with 9 bases in the middle. CDR3 region: CASSESVELETQYF. The DNA for the CDR3 is TGCGCCAGCAGTGAGTCGGTCGAGCTAGAGACCCAGTACTTC.

V and J are TRBV28 and TRBJ2-7, with D possibly matching TRBD1 (7 bases). This CDR3 has 15 amino acids. Trimming left V 3 bases short and J 2 bases short, with 14 bases between. CDR1 and CDR2 from the germline V gene are MDHEN and SYDVKM. The CDR3 nucleotides are TGTGCCAGCAGTTTCAGGGGGAGGAGAACCTACGAGCAGTACTTC. Protein sequence: CASSFRGRRTYEQYF.